This T cell receptor (beta chain) is from a study of shared clonotypes between healthy human individuals. Original methodology: Quality scores were absent from the junction-only immunoSEQ sequences, so filtering differed. The data were produced by immunoSEQ multiplex PCR, yet TCRdb's version contains in-frame clones alone and is incomplete. V, J and clone size were drawn from that table, and D and trimming were deduced from the DNA. The repertoire has some 2,000,000 clones, around 95% of them found once; the top ten carry about 0.13%. CD45RA-negative memory and CD45RA+ naive subsets were split from the CD4+ cells. With regard to this clone: Its matching antigen is unknown.

Study-wide results and limits: The study sampled only blood, and tissue repertoires likely differ. Around 5.4% of naive CD4 clonotypes were common to several donors.

The sequenced material came from naive CD4+ T cells sorted from blood. Documented subset: CD45RA+ positively selected. The sequence came from a man aged 18 to 29 in good health.

This CDR3 is CAFTGNADTQYF. The CDR3 region has the DNA TGTGCCTTTACAGGGAACGCAGATACGCAGTATTTT. The V call is TRBV30, the J call TRBJ2-3; possibly TRBD1 for D (6 bases). The germline V gene encodes CDR1 GTSNPN and CDR2 SVGIG (reference sequence). The CDR3 covers 12 residues. V shed 7 bases and J shed 4 bases, with 12 bases lying between them.